A single T cell receptor (beta chain) is shown here with its context. The antigen remains undetermined. Here immunoSEQ multiplex PCR was the method, and the copy in TCRdb shows in-frame clones only, minus some. This table holds some 99,000 clones, 70% to 85% found once. This entry is derived from a study of T cell responses to AZD1222 COVID-19 vaccine. Findings and limits, study-wide: Spike-specific TCR breadth and depth both grew after two AZD1222 doses. Baseline antibody screening turned up just six or seven seropositive AZD1222 recipients. Every sample of the repertoires postdated the peak T cell response.

Germline V gene data show CDR1 as MNHEY and CDR2 as SMNVEV (reference sequence). The CDR3 loop spans 15 amino acids. V was shortened by 5 bases and J by 4 bases, with 15 bases between the two germline ends. The source material was peripheral blood, sampled 28 days after the second AZD1222 dose. The receptor's source is an adult who received the AZD1222 COVID-19 vaccine. The chain carries TRBV27 and TRBJ2-1; D call uncertain. DNA of the CDR3: TGTGCCAGCAGTGTATACCTCCCCCTTTACAATGAGCAGTTCTTC. It encodes CASSVYLPLYNEQFF.